Presented here are 25 T cell receptor beta chains from one specimen sequenced in a study of T cell responses to AZD1222 COVID-19 vaccine. Clones were sequenced by immunoSEQ multiplex PCR, and TCRdb holds only the in-frame ones, with some missing. The table shows some 150,000 clones, with around 88% occurring only once. The specimen comprised peripheral blood, sampled on day 0 of MenACWY control vaccination. The origin of the receptors is an adult in good health.

This chain uses TRBV2 with TRBJ1-2; D is unclear. The V end lost 2 bases, the J end lost 5 bases, and 9 bases lay between the germline ends. The CDR3 extends over 13 amino acids. The germline V gene has CDR1 SNHLY and CDR2 FYNNEI. This chain's CDR3 is CASSETPGYGYTF. CDR3 nucleotides: TGTGCCAGCAGTGAAACACCCGGGTATGGCTACACCTTC.

This chain joins TRBV7-9 and TRBJ1-1, with unresolved D. The CDR3 totals 13 residues. V lost 3 bases and J lost 1, with 6 bases in between. Germline lookup yields CDR1 SEHNR and CDR2 FQNEAQ (reference sequence). Written as DNA, the CDR3 is TGTGCCAGCAGCTTCACAGAGAACACTGAAGCTTTCTTT. Protein product: CASSFTENTEAFF.

The gene calls are TRBV4-3 and TRBJ2-3; 11 nucleotides agree with TRBD2. Germline loops: CDR1 LGHNA, CDR2 YSLEER. There are 16 residues in the CDR3. J lost 6 bases, V lost 1 base, and 6 bases had no gene match. The CDR3 sequence is CASSQALAGVRDTQYF. In DNA form, the CDR3 reads TGCGCCAGCAGCCAAGCACTAGCGGGAGTGAGGGATACGCAGTATTTT.

This clone is a singleton in its sample. The V and J genes are TRBV2 and TRBJ2-7; possibly TRBD1 or TRBD2 for D (6 bases each). The germline gives CDR1 SNHLY, CDR2 FYNNEI. V lost 3 bases, J lost 1 base, and 10 bases lay in between. This CDR3 comprises 14 residues. For the CDR3, the DNA is TGTGCCAGCAGTGACTGGGGGGCGTCCTACGAGCAGTACTTC. As protein: CASSDWGASYEQYF.

The gene calls are TRBV5-1 and TRBJ2-2; D is unresolved. Trimming pared 4 bases from V and 5 bases from J, leaving 12 bases between. The CDR3 has 14 amino acids. Germline-derived CDR1 and CDR2 are SGHRS and YFSETQ. CDR3 sequence: CASSERTGTGELFF. CDR3 DNA sequence: TGCGCCAGCAGCGAGAGGACCGGAACCGGGGAGCTGTTTTTT. The whole variable domain, filled in from reference TRBV5-1 and TRBJ2-2, reads KAGVTQTPRYLIKTRGQQVTLSCSPISGHRSVSWYQQTPGQGLQFLFEYFSETQRNKGNFPGRFSGRQFSNSRSEMNVSTLELGDSALYLCASSERTGTGELFFGEGSRLTVL.

The rearrangement joins TRBV7-9 to TRBJ1-2; D perhaps matches TRBD1 (6 bases). This CDR3 contains 14 residues. V lost 4 bases to trimming and J lost 5 bases, with 14 bases between them. Germline V CDR1 and CDR2: SEHNR, FQNEAQ (reference sequence). CDR3 DNA sequence: TGTGCCAGCAGCTCACAGGGCCCAGAGTATGGCTACACCTTC. Protein: CASSSQGPEYGYTF.

V is TRBV7-6 and J is TRBJ2-1, with a possible D match to TRBD1 (5 bases). Germline CDR1 and CDR2: SGHVS and FNYEAQ. This CDR3 region has 15 residues. V was trimmed by 2 bases and J by 6 bases, leaving 14 bases between them. The CDR3 nucleotides read TGTGCCAGCAGCTTAACGACAGCCTCGGGCAATGAGCAGTTCTTC. This encodes CASSLTTASGNEQFF.

The V gene is TRBV6-4, the J gene TRBJ2-6; TRBD1 matches 7 bases. With 7 bases clipped from V and 8 bases from J, the junction kept 5 bases outside the gene matches. Germline V gene lookup returns CDR1 MRHNA and CDR2 SNTAGT. The CDR3 has 13 amino acids. Here the CDR3 reads CASKGASSNVLTF. The CDR3 coding sequence is TGTGCCAGCAAGGGGGCGTCATCCAACGTCCTGACTTTC.

This chain connects TRBV9 to TRBJ1-2, with 9 bases that match TRBD1. The CDR3 contains 14 residues. Trimming removed 0 bases from V and 8 bases from J; junction bases left unmatched: 5. Germline assignment: CDR1 SGDLS and CDR2 YYNGEE. CDR3 bases: TGTGCCAGCAGCGTAGGTGGACAGGGGAGAGGCTACACCTTC. This sequence encodes CASSVGGQGRGYTF.

This sequence joins TRBV3-1 (or the pseudogene TRBV3-2) and TRBJ2-3; D call uncertain. Deletions cut 1 base from V and 5 bases from J, with 4 bases between. This CDR3 has 12 residues. Germline V gene data show CDR1 as LGHDT and CDR2 as YNNKEL (reference sequence). Here the CDR3 reads CASSQGKDTQYF. In DNA form, the CDR3 reads TGTGCCAGCAGCCAAGGTAAAGATACGCAGTATTTT.

This sequence joins TRBV9 and TRBJ2-1, with 8 bases aligning to TRBD2. Germline V gene data show CDR1 as SGDLS and CDR2 as YYNGEE. This CDR3 region has 17 residues. The V and J ends lost 4 bases and 2 bases, in that order; junction bases with no gene match: 11. As DNA, the CDR3 is TGTGCCAGCAGCCCCCACCAGCGGGAGCGCACCTACAATGAGCAGTTCTTC. Its protein is CASSPHQRERTYNEQFF.

The chain joins TRBV2 to TRBJ1-1; no firm D call. This CDR3 contains 14 residues. Germline values: CDR1 SNHLY, CDR2 FYNNEI. The V and J ends lost 1 base and 5 bases respectively, with 11 bases between them. The chain's CDR3 is CASSEDTLRTEAFF. The CDR3 DNA is TGTGCCAGCAGTGAAGACACCCTTAGAACTGAAGCTTTCTTT.

The chain carries TRBV19 and TRBJ1-6; no reliable D call. The CDR3 covers 13 residues. Germline V gene lookup returns CDR1 LNHDA and CDR2 SQIVND (reference sequence). V lost 3 bases to trimming and J lost 13 bases, with 13 bases between them. The DNA of the CDR3 is TGTGCCAGTAGTATCGGTTGGGAACGGCCCCTCCACTTT. Protein product: CASSIGWERPLHF.

This chain uses TRBV4-3 with TRBJ1-4, with 9 bases matching TRBD1. Germline V CDR1 and CDR2: LGHNA, YSLEER. The CDR3 contains 16 residues. J gave up 11 bases and V 4 bases, and 14 bases lay outside the gene matches. CDR3 residues: CASSRATGGFGEKLFF. CDR3 sequence (DNA): TGCGCCAGCAGCCGGGCAACAGGGGGCTTCGGAGAGAAACTGTTTTTT.

V gene TRBV19 combines with J gene TRBJ1-6; D might be TRBD1 (6 bases). Germline CDR1 LNHDA, CDR2 SQIVND (reference sequence). The CDR3 extends over 15 amino acids. V was cut by 2 bases and J by 5 bases, with 10 bases left in between. The CDR3 DNA sequence: TGTGCCAGTAGTATACTAGGGGGGAATAATTCACCCCTCCACTTT. The encoded protein is CASSILGGNNSPLHF.

This clone was recorded only once. V and J are TRBV5-4 and TRBJ2-7; D is unclear. The germline V and J ends were trimmed by 4 bases and 1 base, with 9 bases remaining between them. This CDR3 has 13 residues. Germline CDR1 reads SGHNT; CDR2 reads YYREEE (reference sequence). The CDR3 DNA reads as TGTGCCAGCAGCCCCGAGGTATCCTACGAGCAGTACTTC. Translating gives CASSPEVSYEQYF.

V gene TRBV6-1 combines with J gene TRBJ1-2; D unclear. The germline V and J ends were trimmed by 1 base and 0 bases, with 12 bases remaining between them. Germline-derived CDR1 and CDR2 are MNHNS and SASEGT. There are 16 residues in the CDR3. The CDR3 region is CASSEGPSPPNYGYTF. DNA of the CDR3: TGTGCCAGCAGTGAAGGACCGAGCCCCCCTAACTATGGCTACACCTTC.

The chain uses TRBV7-2 and TRBJ1-1; TRBD1 agrees at 8 bases. This CDR3 spans 14 amino acids. With V trimmed by 2 bases and J by 4 bases, 3 bases remained unmatched. CDR1 and CDR2 (germline): SGHTA, FQGNSA. CDR3 sequence: CASSLQGARTEAFF. The CDR3 bases are TGTGCCAGCAGCTTACAGGGGGCGCGCACTGAAGCTTTCTTT.

The chain links TRBV20-1 to TRBJ2-1; 11 positions agree with TRBD2. Germline V gene lookup returns CDR1 DFQATT and CDR2 SNEGSKA (reference sequence). This CDR3 contains 14 residues. V lost 3 bases and J lost 8; bases outside the gene matches: 6. CDR3 in amino acids: CSASFSGGADEQFF. CDR3 nucleotide sequence: TGCAGTGCTAGTTTTAGCGGGGGGGCCGATGAGCAGTTCTTC.

The chain employs TRBV28 and TRBJ1-4, with D unresolved. V dropped 3 bases and J dropped 7 bases, with 15 bases sitting between them. The length of the CDR3 is 15 residues. The germline V gene encodes CDR1 MDHEN and CDR2 SYDVKM. The CDR3 loop is CASSFIWAEGEKLFF. For the CDR3, the DNA is TGTGCCAGCAGTTTTATATGGGCCGAGGGTGAAAAACTGTTTTTT.

The chain is built from TRBV7-3 and TRBJ2-2; TRBD1 aligns across 8 bases. The CDR3 extends over 15 amino acids. Germline V gives CDR1 SGHTA, CDR2 FQGTGA. With V trimmed by 5 bases and J by 2 bases, 4 bases remained unmatched. CDR3 coding DNA: TGTGCCAGCAGCGCCGCAGGGGGCAACACCGGGGAGCTGTTTTTT. Translating it yields CASSAAGGNTGELFF.

This clone showed up just a few times. V and J are TRBV7-8 and TRBJ2-2; TRBD2 aligns across 7 bases. V was clipped by 3 bases and J by 4 bases; unmatched bases: 5. This CDR3 region has 15 residues. Germline CDR1 is SGHVS and CDR2 is FQNEAQ. The CDR3 reads CASSFGLAGTGELFF. The DNA of the CDR3 is TGTGCCAGCAGCTTCGGCTTAGCGGGCACCGGGGAGCTGTTTTTT.

The genes are TRBV7-9 and TRBJ2-2, with D perhaps TRBD1 (6 bases). Germline V gene lookup returns CDR1 SEHNR and CDR2 FQNEAQ (reference sequence). V was pared by 2 bases and J by 6 bases, with 10 bases between. The CDR3 has 14 residues. The CDR3 DNA reads as TGTGCCAGCAGCTTACCAGGGGTTGCCGGGGAGCTGTTTTTT. Translating gives CASSLPGVAGELFF.

The V gene is TRBV7-2, the J gene TRBJ2-1; 9 bases are shared with TRBD2. The CDR3 runs 14 residues. V lost 3 bases, J lost 8 bases, and 5 bases stayed unmatched. Germline CDR1 reads SGHTA; CDR2 reads FQGNSA. CDR3 sequence (DNA): TGTGCCAGCAGCTTTGGACTAGCGAGCGATGAGCAGTTCTTC. It encodes CASSFGLASDEQFF.

CDR3 amino acids: CASSKDTYETQYF. The CDR3 DNA reads TGTGCCAGCAGCAAAGACACCTACGAGACCCAGTACTTC. The rearrangement uses TRBV7-3 and TRBJ2-5; D not resolved. The V gene's germline CDR1 is SGHTA and CDR2 FQGTGA. The CDR3 extends over 13 amino acids. Trimming pared 5 bases from V and 5 bases from J, leaving 12 bases between.